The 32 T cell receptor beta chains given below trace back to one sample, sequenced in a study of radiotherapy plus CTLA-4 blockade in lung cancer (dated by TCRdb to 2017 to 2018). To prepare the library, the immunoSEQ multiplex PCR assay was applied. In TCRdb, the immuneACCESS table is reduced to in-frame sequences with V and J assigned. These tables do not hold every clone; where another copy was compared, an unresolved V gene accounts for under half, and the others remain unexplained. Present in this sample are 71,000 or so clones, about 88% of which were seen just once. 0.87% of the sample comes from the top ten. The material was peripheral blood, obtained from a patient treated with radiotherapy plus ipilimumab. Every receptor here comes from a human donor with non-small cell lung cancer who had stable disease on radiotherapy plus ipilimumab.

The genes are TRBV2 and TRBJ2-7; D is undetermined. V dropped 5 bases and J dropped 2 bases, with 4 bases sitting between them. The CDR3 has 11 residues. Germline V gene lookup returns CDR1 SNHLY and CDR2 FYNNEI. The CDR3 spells CASSTTYEQYF. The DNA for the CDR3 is TGTGCCAGCAGTACAACCTACGAGCAGTACTTC.

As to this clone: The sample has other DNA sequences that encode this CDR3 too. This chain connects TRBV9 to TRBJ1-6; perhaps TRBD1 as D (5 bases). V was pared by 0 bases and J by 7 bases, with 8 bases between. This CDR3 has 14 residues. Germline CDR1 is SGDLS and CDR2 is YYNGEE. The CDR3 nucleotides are TGTGCCAGCAGCGTAGGAGGGGAGAATTCACCCCTCCACTTT. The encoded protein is CASSVGGENSPLHF.

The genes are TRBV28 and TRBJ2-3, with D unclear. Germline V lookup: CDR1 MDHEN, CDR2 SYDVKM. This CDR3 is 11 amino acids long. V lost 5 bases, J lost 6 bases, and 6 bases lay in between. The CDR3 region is CASSPLDTQYF. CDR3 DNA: TGTGCCAGCAGTCCGCTCGATACGCAGTATTTT.

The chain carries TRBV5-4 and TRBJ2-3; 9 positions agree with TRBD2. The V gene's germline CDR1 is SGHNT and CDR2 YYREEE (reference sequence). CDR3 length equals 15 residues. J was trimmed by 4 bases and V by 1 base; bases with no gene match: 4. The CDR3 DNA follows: TGTGCCAGCAGCTTGAGGCGGGAGGGGGCAGATACGCAGTATTTT. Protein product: CASSLRREGADTQYF.

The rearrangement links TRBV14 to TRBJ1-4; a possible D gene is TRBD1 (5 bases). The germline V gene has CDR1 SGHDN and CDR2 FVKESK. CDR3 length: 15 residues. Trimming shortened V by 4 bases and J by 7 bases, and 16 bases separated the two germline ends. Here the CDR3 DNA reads TGTGCCAGCAGCCGACGGACATCCTTATCTGAAAAACTGTTTTTT. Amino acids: CASSRRTSLSEKLFF.

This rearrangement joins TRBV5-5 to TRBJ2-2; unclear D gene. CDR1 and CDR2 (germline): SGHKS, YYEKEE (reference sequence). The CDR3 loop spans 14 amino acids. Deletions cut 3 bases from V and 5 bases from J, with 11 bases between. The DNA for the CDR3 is TGTGCCAGCAGCTCTCCCGGGTGGACCGGGGAGCTGTTTTTT. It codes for CASSSPGWTGELFF.

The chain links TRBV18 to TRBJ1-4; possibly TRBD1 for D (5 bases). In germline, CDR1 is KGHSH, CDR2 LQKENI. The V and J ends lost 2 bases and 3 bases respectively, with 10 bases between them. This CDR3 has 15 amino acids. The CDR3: CASSPNGAPNEKLFF. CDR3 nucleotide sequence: TGTGCCAGCTCACCAAATGGGGCACCTAATGAAAAACTGTTTTTT.

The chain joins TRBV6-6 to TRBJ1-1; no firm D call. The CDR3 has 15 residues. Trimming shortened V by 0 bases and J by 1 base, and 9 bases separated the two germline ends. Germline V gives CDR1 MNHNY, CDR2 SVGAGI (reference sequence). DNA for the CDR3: TGTGCCAGCAGTTACTCGGGCCAGACGAACACTGAAGCTTTCTTT. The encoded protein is CASSYSGQTNTEAFF.

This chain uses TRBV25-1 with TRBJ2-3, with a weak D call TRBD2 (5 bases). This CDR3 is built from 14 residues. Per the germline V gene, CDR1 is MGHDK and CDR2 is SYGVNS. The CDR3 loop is CAAPLGDRHVWQYF. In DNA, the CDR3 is TGTGCAGCCCCACTGGGAGATCGCCACGTTTGGCAGTATTTT.

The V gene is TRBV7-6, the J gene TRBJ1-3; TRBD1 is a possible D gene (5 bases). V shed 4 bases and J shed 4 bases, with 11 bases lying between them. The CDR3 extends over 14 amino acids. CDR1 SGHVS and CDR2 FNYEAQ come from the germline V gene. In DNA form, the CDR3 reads TGTGCCAGCAGCTCCGGCGGGGGGGGAAACACCATATATTTT. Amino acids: CASSSGGGGNTIYF.

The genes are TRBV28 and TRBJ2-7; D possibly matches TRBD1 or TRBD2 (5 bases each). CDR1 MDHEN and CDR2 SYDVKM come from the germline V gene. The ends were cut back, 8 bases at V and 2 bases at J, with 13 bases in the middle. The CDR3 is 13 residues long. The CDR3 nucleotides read TGTGCCAGCGGGACCCTGGGTGCCTACGAGCAGTACTTC. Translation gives CASGTLGAYEQYF.

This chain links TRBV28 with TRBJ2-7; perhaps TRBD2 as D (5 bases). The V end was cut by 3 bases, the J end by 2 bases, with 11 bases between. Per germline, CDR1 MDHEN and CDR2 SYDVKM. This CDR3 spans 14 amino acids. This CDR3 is CASSFGLSAYEQYF. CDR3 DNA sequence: TGTGCCAGCAGTTTCGGACTGTCGGCCTACGAGCAGTACTTC.

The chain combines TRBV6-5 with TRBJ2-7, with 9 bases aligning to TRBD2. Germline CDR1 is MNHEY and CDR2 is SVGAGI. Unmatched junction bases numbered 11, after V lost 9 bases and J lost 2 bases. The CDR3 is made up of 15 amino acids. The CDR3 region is CASLPGGRGTYEQYF. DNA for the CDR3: TGTGCCAGTCTACCGGGCGGGAGGGGAACCTACGAGCAGTACTTC.

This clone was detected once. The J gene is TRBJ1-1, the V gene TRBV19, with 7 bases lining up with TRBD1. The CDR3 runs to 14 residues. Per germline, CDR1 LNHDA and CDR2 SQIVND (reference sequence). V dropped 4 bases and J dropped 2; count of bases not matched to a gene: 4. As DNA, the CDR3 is TGTGCCAGTAGTAGCGGGACAGCCAACACTGAAGCTTTCTTT. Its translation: CASSSGTANTEAFF. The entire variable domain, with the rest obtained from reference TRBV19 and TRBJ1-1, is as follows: DGGITQSPKYLFRKEGQNVTLSCEQNLNHDAMYWYRQDPGQGLRLIYYSQIVNDFQKGDIAEGYSVSREKKESFPLTVTSAQKNPTAFYLCASSSGTANTEAFFGQGTRLTVV.

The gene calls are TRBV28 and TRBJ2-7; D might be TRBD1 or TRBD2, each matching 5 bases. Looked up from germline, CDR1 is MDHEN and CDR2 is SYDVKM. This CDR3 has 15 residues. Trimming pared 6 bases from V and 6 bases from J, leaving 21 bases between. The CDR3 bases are TGTGCCAGCAGCGTACCGGGACCAGCGAGACTCGAGCAGTACTTC. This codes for CASSVPGPARLEQYF. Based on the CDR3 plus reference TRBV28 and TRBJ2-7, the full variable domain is DVKVTQSSRYLVKRTGEKVFLECVQDMDHENMFWYRQDPGLGLRLIYFSYDVKMKEKGDIPEGYSVSREKKERFSLILESASTNQTSMYLCASSVPGPARLEQYFGPGTRLTVT.

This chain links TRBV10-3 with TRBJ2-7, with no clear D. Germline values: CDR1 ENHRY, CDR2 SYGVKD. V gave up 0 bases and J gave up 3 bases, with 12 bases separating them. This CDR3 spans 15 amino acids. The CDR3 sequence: CAISESETKSYEQYF. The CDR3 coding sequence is TGTGCCATCAGTGAGTCCGAGACAAAAAGCTACGAGCAGTACTTC.

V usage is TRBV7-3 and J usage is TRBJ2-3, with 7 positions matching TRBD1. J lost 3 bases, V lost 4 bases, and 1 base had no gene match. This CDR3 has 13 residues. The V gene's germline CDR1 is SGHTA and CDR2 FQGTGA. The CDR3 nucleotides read TGTGCCAGCAGCTCGACAGGGACAGATACGCAGTATTTT. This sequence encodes CASSSTGTDTQYF.

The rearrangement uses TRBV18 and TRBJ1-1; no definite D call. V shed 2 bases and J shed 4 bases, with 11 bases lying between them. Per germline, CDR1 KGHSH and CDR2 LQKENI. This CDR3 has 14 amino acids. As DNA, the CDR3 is TGTGCCAGCTCACCAGATCGGAGTGGCACTGAAGCTTTCTTT. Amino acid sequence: CASSPDRSGTEAFF.

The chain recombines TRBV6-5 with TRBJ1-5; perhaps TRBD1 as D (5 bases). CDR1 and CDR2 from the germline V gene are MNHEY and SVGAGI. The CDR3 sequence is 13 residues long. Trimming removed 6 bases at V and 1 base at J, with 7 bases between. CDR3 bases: TGTGCCAGCAGGAACAGGAGCAATCAGCCCCAGCATTTT. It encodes CASRNRSNQPQHF.

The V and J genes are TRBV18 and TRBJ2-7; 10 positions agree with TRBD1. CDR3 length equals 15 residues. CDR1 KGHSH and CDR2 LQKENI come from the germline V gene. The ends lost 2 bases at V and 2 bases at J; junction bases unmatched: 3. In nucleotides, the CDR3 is TGTGCCAGCTCACCAGGGACAGGGGCTGCCTACGAGCAGTACTTC. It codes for CASSPGTGAAYEQYF. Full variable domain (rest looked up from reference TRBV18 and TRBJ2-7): NAGVMQNPRHLVRRRGQEARLRCSPMKGHSHVYWYRQLPEEGLKFMVYLQKENIIDESGMPKERFSAEFPKEGPSILRIQQVVRGDSAAYFCASSPGTGAAYEQYFGPGTRLTVT.

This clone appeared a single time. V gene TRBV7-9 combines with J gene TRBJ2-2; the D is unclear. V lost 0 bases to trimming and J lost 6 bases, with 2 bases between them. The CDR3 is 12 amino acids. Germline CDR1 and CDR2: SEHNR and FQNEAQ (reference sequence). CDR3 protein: CASSLAAGELFF. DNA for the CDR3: TGTGCCAGCAGCTTAGCTGCCGGGGAGCTGTTTTTT.

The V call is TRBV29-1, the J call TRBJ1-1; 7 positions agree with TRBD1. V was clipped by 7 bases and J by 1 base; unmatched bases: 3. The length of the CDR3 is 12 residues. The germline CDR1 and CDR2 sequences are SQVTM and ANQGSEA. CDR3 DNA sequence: TGCAGCGGACAGGGTTGGAACACTGAAGCTTTCTTT. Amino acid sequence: CSGQGWNTEAFF. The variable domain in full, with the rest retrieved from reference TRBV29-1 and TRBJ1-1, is SAVISQKPSRDICQRGTSLTIQCQVDSQVTMMFWYRQQPGQSLTLIATANQGSEATYESGFVIDKFPISRPNLTFSTLTVSNMSPEDSSIYLCSGQGWNTEAFFGQGTRLTVV.

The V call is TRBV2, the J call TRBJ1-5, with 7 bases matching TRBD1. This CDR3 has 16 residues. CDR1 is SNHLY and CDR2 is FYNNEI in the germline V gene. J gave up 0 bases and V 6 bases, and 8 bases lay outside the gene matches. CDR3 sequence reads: CASSAGTADSNQPQHF. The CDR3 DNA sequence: TGTGCCAGCAGCGCCGGGACAGCCGATAGCAATCAGCCCCAGCATTTT.

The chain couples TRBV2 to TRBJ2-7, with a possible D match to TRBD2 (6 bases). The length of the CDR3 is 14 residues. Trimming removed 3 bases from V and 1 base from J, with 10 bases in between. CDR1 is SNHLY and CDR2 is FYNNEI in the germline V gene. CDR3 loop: CASSERDLSYEQYF. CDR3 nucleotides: TGTGCCAGCAGTGAGAGGGACTTATCCTACGAGCAGTACTTC.

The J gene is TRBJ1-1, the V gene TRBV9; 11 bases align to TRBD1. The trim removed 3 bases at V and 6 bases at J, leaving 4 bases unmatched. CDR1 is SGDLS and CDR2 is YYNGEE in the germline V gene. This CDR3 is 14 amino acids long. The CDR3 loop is CASSAEGQGAEAFF. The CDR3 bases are TGTGCCAGCAGCGCTGAGGGACAGGGGGCTGAAGCTTTCTTT.

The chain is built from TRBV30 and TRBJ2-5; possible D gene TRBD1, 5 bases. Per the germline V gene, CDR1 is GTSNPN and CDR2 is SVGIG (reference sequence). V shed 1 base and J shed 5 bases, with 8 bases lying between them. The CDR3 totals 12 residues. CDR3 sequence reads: CAWSDRRETQYF. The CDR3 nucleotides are TGTGCCTGGAGTGACAGGCGCGAGACCCAGTACTTC.

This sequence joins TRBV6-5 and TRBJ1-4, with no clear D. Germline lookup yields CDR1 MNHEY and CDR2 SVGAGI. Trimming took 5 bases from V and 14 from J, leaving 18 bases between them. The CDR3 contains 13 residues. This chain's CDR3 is CASSELGEGRLFF. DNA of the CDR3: TGTGCCAGCAGTGAACTGGGTGAGGGTAGGCTGTTTTTT.

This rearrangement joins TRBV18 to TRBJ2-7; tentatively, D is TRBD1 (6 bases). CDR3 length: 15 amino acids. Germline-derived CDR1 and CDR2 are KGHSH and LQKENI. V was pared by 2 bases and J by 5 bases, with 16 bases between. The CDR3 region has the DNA TGTGCCAGCTCACCATTCGCAGGGGCCAGTGACGAGCAGTACTTC. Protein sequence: CASSPFAGASDEQYF.

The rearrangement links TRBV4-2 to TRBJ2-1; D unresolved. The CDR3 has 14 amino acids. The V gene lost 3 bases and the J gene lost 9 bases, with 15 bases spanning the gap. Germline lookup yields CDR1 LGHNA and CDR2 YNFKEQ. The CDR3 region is CASSQLGIAREQFF. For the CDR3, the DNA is TGTGCCAGCAGCCAGCTAGGGATTGCGCGTGAGCAGTTCTTC.

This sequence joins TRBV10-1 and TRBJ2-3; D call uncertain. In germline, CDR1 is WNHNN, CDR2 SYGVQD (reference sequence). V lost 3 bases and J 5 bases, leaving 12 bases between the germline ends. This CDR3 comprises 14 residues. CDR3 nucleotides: TGCGCCAGCAGTGAACATGCCAAAGGAGATACGCAGTATTTT. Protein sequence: CASSEHAKGDTQYF.

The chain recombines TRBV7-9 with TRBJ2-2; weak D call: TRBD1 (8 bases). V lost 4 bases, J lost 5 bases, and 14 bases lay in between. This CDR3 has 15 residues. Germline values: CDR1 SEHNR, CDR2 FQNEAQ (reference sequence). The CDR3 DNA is TGTGCCAGCAGCTCCAGGGGGCGGGGGACCGGGGAGCTGTTTTTT. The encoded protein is CASSSRGRGTGELFF.

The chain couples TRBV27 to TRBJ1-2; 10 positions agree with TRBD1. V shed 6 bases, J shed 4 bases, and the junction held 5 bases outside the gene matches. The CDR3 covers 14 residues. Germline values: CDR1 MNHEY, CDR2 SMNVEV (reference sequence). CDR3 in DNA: TGTGCCAGCAGACGACAGGGGGCCATCTATGGCTACACCTTC. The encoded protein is CASRRQGAIYGYTF.